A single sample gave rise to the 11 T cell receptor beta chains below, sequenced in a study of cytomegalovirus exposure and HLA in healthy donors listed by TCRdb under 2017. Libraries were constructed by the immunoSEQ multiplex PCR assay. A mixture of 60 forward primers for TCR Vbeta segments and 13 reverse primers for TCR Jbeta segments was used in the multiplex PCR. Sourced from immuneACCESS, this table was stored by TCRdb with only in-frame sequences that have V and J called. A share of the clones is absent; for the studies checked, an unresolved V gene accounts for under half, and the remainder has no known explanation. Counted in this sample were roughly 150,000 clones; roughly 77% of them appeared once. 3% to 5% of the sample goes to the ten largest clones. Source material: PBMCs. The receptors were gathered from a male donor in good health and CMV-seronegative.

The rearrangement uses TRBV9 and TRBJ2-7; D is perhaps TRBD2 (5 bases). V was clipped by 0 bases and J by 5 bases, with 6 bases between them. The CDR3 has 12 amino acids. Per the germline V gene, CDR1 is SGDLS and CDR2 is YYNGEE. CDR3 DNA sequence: TGTGCCAGCAGCGTAGACGGGGACGAGCAGTACTTC. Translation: CASSVDGDEQYF.

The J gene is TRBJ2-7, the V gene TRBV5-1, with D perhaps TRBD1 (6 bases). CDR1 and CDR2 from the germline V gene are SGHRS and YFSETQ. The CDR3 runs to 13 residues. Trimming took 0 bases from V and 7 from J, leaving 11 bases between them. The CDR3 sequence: CASSLDRAGEQYF. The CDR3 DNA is TGCGCCAGCAGCTTGGACAGGGCTGGGGAGCAGTACTTC.

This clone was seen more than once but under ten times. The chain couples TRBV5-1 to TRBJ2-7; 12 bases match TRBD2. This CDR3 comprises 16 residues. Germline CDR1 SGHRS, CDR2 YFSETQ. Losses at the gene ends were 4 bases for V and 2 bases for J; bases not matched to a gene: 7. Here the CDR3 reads CASSPRTSGKAYEQYF. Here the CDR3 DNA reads TGCGCCAGCAGCCCCAGGACTAGCGGGAAGGCCTACGAGCAGTACTTC.

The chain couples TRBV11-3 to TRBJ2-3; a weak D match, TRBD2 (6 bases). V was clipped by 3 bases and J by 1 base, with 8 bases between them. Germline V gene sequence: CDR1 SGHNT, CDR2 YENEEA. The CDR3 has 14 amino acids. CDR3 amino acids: CASSFGGGTDTQYF. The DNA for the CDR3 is TGTGCCAGCAGCTTCGGAGGGGGCACAGATACGCAGTATTTT.

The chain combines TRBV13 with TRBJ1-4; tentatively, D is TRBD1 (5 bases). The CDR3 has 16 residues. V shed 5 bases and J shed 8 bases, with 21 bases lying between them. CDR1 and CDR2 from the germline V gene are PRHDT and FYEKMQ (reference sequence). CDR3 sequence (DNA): TGTGCCAGCAGCCCGCCCAGGGTCGGTCGTAAAGAAAAACTGTTTTTT. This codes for CASSPPRVGRKEKLFF.

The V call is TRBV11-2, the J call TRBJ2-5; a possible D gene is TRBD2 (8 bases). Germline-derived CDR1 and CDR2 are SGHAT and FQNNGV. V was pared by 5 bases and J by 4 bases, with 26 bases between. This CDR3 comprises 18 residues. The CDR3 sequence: CASSPQGYTGGGRETQYF. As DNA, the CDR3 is TGTGCCAGCAGCCCACAGGGGTATACGGGAGGGGGCCGAGAGACCCAGTACTTC. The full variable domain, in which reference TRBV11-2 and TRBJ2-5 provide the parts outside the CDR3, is EAGVAQSPRYKIIEKRQSVAFWCNPISGHATLYWYQQILGQGPKLLIQFQNNGVVDDSQLPKDRFSAERLKGVDSTLKIQPAKLEDSAVYLCASSPQGYTGGGRETQYFGPGTRLLVL.

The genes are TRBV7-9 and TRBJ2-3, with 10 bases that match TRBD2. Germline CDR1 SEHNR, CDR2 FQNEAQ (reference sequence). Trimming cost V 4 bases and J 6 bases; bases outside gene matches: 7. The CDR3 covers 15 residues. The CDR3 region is CASSSAGGPGDTQYF. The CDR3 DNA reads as TGTGCCAGCAGCTCAGCGGGGGGGCCGGGTGATACGCAGTATTTT.

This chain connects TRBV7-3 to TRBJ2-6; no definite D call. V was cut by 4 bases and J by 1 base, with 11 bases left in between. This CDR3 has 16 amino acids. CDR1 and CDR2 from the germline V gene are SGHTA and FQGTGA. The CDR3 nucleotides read TGTGCCAGCAGCTCAAAGAGGCCTTCTGGGGCCAACGTCCTGACTTTC. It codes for CASSSKRPSGANVLTF.

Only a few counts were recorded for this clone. The CDR3 DNA reads TGTGCCAGCAGGCGGACCGACAGCTCCTACAATGAGCAGTTCTTC. This gives the protein CASRRTDSSYNEQFF. V is TRBV6-5 and J is TRBJ2-1; TRBD1 might be the D (5 bases). The CDR3 is made up of 15 amino acids. V gave up 6 bases and J gave up 0 bases, with 12 bases separating them. Germline lookup yields CDR1 MNHEY and CDR2 SVGAGI.

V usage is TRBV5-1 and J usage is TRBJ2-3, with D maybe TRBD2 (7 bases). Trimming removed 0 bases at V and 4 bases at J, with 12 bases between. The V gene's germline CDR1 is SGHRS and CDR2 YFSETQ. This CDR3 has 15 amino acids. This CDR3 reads CASSLAGGLSDTQYF. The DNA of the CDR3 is TGCGCCAGCAGCTTGGCCGGGGGGCTCTCAGATACGCAGTATTTT.

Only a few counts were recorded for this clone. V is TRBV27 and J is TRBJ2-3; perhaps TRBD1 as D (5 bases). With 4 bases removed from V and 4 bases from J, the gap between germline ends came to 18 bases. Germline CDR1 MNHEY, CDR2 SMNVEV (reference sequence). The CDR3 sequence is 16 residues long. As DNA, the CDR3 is TGTGCCAGCAGTTCGGACACCTTATTTCAACCAGATACGCAGTATTTT. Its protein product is CASSSDTLFQPDTQYF.